This T cell receptor beta chain emerged from a study of radiotherapy plus CTLA-4 blockade in lung cancer. Concerning this clone itself: What it binds is not known.

The study treated chemo-refractory metastatic non-small-cell lung cancer patients with focal radiation plus ipilimumab CTLA-4 blockade. Generated by immunoSEQ multiplex PCR, the TCRdb table keeps only in-frame clones and is missing some. Of approximately 89,000 clones listed, around 81% are singletons. Points from the study as a whole: Strongest reported response predictors: early blood clone changes and post-radiation interferon-beta. TCR clones from tumors expanded in blood after radiotherapy plus ipilimumab.

The clonotype originates from a human donor with non-small cell lung cancer who had a partial response to radiotherapy plus ipilimumab. Some clones in this sample may be carry-over from other donors' samples. The starting material was peripheral blood, obtained from a patient treated with radiotherapy plus ipilimumab.

The CDR3 region has the DNA TGTGCCAGCAGCTTGAAAGTTGGACAGGGTAGTGGTGGCTACACCTTC. This codes for CASSLKVGQGSGGYTF. This chain links TRBV5-6 with TRBJ1-2; 8 positions agree with TRBD1. The CDR3 consists of 16 residues. The germline CDR1 and CDR2 sequences are SGHDT and YYEEEE. J was trimmed by 7 bases and V by 1 base; bases with no gene match: 12.